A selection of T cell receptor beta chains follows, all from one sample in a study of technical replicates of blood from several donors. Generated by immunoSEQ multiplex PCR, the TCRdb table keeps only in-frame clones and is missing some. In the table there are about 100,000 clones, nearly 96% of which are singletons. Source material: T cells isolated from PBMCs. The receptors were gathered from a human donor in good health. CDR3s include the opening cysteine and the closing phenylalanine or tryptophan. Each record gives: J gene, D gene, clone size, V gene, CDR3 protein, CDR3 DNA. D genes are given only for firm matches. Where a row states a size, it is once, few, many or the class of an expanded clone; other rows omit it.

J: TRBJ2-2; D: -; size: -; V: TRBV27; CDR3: CASSTTVGGPGELFF; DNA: TGTGCCAGCAGCACCACCGTGGGGGGACCCGGGGAGCTGTTTTTT
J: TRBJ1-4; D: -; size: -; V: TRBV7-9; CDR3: CASSPGRGGEKLFF; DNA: TGTGCCAGCAGCCCCGGTAGGGGAGGCGAAAAACTGTTTTTT
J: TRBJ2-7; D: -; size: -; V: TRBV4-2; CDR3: CASSQWGVTGVEQYF; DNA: TGTGCCAGCAGCCAGTGGGGGGTTACAGGGGTCGAGCAGTACTTC
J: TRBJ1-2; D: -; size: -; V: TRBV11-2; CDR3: CASSLRPEPGYGYTF; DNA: TGTGCCAGCAGCTTACGACCCGAGCCGGGGTATGGCTACACCTTC
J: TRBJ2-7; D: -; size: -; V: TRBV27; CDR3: CASSIRDTHPKQYF; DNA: TGTGCCAGCAGTATCCGGGACACCCACCCCAAGCAGTACTTC
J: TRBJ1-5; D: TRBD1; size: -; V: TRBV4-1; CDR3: CASSQGTGSQPQHF; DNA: TGCGCCAGCAGCCAGGGGACAGGGTCCCAGCCCCAGCATTTT
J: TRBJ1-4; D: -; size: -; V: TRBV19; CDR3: CASSPRQTNEKLFF; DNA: TGTGCCAGTAGTCCGCGACAGACAAATGAAAAACTGTTTTTT
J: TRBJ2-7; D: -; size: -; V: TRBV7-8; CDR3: CASSLGQNQQYF; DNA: TGTGCCAGCAGCTTAGGACAGAACCAGCAGTACTTC
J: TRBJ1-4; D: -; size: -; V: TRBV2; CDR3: CASRRGAGGEKLFF; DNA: TGTGCCAGCCGTCGAGGGGCCGGGGGTGAAAAACTGTTTTTT
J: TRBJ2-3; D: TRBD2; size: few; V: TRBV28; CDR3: CASSTSGGGDTQYF; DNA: TGTGCCAGCAGCACTAGCGGGGGAGGCGATACGCAGTATTTT
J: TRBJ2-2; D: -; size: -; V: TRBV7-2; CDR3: CASSPLAAGELFF; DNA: TGTGCCAGCAGCCCCCTAGCAGCCGGGGAGCTGTTTTTT
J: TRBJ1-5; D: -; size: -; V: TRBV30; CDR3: CAWSVHRNQPQHF; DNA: TGTGCCTGGAGTGTACACCGAAATCAGCCCCAGCATTTT
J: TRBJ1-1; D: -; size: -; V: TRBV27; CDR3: CASRRTVTEAFF; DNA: TGTGCCAGCAGACGTACGGTGACTGAAGCTTTCTTT
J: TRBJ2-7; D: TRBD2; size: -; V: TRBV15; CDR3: CATSRDAGVSYEQYF; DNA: TGTGCCACCAGCAGAGATGCGGGGGTCTCCTACGAGCAGTACTTC
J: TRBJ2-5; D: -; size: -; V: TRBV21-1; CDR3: CASCEREKETQYF; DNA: TGTGCCAGCTGTGAGCGGGAGAAAGAGACCCAGTACTTC
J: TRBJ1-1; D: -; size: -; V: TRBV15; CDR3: CATSSLEGFDTEAFF; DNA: TGTGCCACCAGCTCTCTTGAGGGATTTGACACTGAAGCTTTCTTT
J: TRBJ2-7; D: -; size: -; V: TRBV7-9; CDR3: CASIPTGSNSYEQYF; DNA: TGTGCCAGCATCCCCACAGGGTCCAACTCCTACGAGCAGTACTTC
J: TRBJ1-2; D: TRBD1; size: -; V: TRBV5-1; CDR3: CASSSGQDYGYTF; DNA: TGCGCCAGCAGCTCCGGACAGGACTATGGCTACACCTTC
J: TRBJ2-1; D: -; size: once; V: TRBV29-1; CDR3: CSSRLDYNEQFF; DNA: TGCAGCTCACGACTGGACTACAATGAGCAGTTCTTC
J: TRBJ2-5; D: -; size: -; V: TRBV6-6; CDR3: CASRPGETQRTQYF; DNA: TGTGCCAGCAGACCCGGGGAAACTCAACGGACCCAGTACTTC
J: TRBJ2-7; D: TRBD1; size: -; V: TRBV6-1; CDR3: CASSEGQGLNYEQYF; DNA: TGTGCCAGCAGTGAGGGACAGGGCTTAAACTACGAGCAGTACTTC
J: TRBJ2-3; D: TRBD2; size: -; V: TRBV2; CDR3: CARGGGRGTDTQYF; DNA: TGTGCCCGTGGGGGGGGTCGGGGCACAGATACGCAGTATTTT
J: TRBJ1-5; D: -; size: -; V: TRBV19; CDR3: CASSILRTDQPQHF; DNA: TGTGCCAGTAGCATACTAAGAACCGATCAGCCCCAGCATTTT
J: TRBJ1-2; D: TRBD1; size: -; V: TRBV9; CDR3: CASSTGGIYGYTF; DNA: TGTGCCAGCAGCACAGGGGGCATCTATGGCTACACCTTC
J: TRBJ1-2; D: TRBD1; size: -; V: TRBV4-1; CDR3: CASSQPGQGSYGYTF; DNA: TGCGCCAGCAGCCAGCCGGGACAGGGGTCTTATGGCTACACCTTC
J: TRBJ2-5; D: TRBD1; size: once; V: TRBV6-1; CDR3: CASTLESGTGETQYF; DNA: TGTGCCAGCACCCTCGAATCCGGGACAGGAGAGACCCAGTACTTC
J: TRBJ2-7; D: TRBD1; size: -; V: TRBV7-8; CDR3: CASSRLPGQGSEQYF; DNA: TGTGCCAGCAGTCGCCTGCCGGGACAGGGTTCCGAGCAGTACTTC
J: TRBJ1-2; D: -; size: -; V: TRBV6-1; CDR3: CASNRAHLNYGYTF; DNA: TGTGCCAGCAACAGGGCGCACCTCAACTATGGCTACACCTTC
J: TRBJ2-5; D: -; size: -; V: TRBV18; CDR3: CASSPLPTTETQYF; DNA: TGTGCCAGCTCACCACTACCCACTACTGAGACCCAGTACTTC
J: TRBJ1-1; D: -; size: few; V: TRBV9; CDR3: CASSVTGEGREAFF; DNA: TGTGCCAGCAGCGTAACCGGGGAGGGGAGAGAAGCTTTCTTT
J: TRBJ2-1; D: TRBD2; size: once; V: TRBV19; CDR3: CASSVGGSLYNEQFF; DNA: TGTGCCAGTAGTGTGGGCGGGAGTCTCTACAATGAGCAGTTCTTC
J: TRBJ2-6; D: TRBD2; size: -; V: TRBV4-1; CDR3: CASSQPIGQRREAGANVLTF; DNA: TGCGCCAGCAGCCAGCCGATCGGACAGCGGCGGGAGGCTGGGGCCAACGTCCTGACTTTC
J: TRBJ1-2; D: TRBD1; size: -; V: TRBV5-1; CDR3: CASSLASGTDIYTF; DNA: TGCGCCAGCAGCTTGGCCTCCGGGACAGATATTTACACCTTC
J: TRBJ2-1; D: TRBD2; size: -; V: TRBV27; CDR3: CASGGGSSYNEQFF; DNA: TGTGCCAGCGGCGGCGGGAGCTCCTACAATGAGCAGTTCTTC
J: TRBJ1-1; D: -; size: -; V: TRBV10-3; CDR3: CAISEGGGDTEAFF; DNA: TGTGCCATCAGTGAGGGCGGAGGGGACACTGAAGCTTTCTTT
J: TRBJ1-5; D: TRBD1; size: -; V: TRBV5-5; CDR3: CASSAGTAYSNQPQHF; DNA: TGTGCCAGCAGTGCCGGGACAGCATATAGCAATCAGCCCCAGCATTTT
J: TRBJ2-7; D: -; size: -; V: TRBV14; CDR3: CASSQEQFYEQYF; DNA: TGTGCCAGCAGCCAAGAACAGTTCTACGAGCAGTACTTC